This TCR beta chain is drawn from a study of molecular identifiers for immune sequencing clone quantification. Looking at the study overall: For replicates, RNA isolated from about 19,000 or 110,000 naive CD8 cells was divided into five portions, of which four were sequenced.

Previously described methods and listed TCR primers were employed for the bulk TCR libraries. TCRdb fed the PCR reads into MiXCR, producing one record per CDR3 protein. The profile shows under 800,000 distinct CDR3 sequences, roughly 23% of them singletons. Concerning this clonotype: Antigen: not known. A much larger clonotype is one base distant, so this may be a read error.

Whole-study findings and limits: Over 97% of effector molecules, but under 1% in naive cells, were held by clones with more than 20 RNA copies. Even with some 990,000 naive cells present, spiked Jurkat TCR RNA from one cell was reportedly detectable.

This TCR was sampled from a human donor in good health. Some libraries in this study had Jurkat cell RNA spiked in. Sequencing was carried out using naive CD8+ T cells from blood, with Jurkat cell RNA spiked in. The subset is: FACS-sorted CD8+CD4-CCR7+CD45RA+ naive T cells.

The CDR3 loop reads CTSSLGITNTGELFF. The CDR3 DNA reads TGTACCAGCAGTTTGGGGATTACTAACACCGGGGAGCTGTTTTTT. The gene calls are TRBV27 and TRBJ2-2; D is undetermined. This CDR3 spans 15 amino acids. Germline V lookup: CDR1 MNHEY, CDR2 SMNVEV (reference sequence).